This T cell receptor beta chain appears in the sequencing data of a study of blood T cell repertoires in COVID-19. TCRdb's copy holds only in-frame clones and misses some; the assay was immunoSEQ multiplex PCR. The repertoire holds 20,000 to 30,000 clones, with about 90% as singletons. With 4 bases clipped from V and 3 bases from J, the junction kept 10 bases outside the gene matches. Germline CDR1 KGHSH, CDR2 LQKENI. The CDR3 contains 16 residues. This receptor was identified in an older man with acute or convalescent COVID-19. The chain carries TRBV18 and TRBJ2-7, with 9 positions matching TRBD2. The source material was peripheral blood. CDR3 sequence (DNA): TGTGCCAGCTCACTGCGCGGGACTAGCTCTCTCTACGAGCAGTACTTC. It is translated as CASSLRGTSSLYEQYF.